This TCR beta chain was sequenced for a study of T cell responses to AZD1222 COVID-19 vaccine. The trim removed 5 bases at V and 2 bases at J, leaving 6 bases unmatched. CDR1 and CDR2 (germline): SEHNR, FQNEAQ (reference sequence). The CDR3 sequence is 14 residues long. TCRdb's table, derived via immunoSEQ multiplex PCR, lists solely in-frame clones and lacks some. The data hold over 85,000 clones, with around 93% observed a single time. The study's findings and limits: White British ancestry dominated among donors, who included more females, and clonal diversity was possibly underestimated. Across spike, vaccine-associated CD4 TCRs were found, dominant at 160-218 and 743-854. Among spike-specific TCRs, nearly half reportedly target unmutated variant regions. There were repertoire samples only from the period after the peak T cell response.

A word on this clone: Its matching antigen is unknown.

The starting material was peripheral blood, obtained on day 0 of AZD1222 vaccination. The chain combines TRBV7-9 with TRBJ2-7, with 7 bases matching TRBD1. The receptor was derived from an adult in good health. CDR3 in DNA: TGTGCCAGCAGCACACCACAGGGGACCTACGAGCAGTACTTC. Amino acids: CASSTPQGTYEQYF.